A single T cell receptor (beta chain) is shown here with its context. This CDR3 is 15 amino acids long. Trimming shortened V by 0 bases and J by 5 bases, and 9 bases separated the two germline ends. The V gene's germline CDR1 is SGHRS and CDR2 YFSETQ. Followed over time, Seattle patients had been enrolled while infection was active. The data stem from a study of blood T cell repertoires in COVID-19. Study in general: Specimens from acute and convalescent COVID-19 originated in the United States, Italy and Spain. Sample material is recorded as cDNA or gDNA derived from T cells, B-cell-depleted T cells, or PBMCs.

Clones were read by immunoSEQ multiplex PCR, and TCRdb kept only the in-frame ones, dropping some. The data show almost 95,000 clones, roughly 87% seen once. The receptor's source is an older woman with COVID-19, enrolled during active disease. Material: peripheral blood. The chain uses TRBV5-1 and TRBJ1-6; no firm D call. The CDR3 DNA follows: TGCGCCAGCAGCTTGGAGAAACAGAATAATTCACCCCTCCACTTT. It translates to CASSLEKQNNSPLHF.